The 32 T cell receptor beta chains below all came from one sample that was sequenced in a study of early T cells in non-severe SARS-CoV-2 infection. TCRdb reprocessed the 5' RACE reads with MiXCR, giving one entry per CDR3 protein. The sample consists of 100,000 to 120,000 distinct CDR3 sequences, around an eighth of them appearing once. The sequencing used whole blood, collected at baseline. The source is an adult who was a healthcare worker with PCR-confirmed SARS-CoV-2 infection or an uninfected control (not recorded which).

The V and J genes are TRBV5-1 and TRBJ1-2; D not certain. Germline V gene lookup returns CDR1 SGHRS and CDR2 YFSETQ. The CDR3 is 13 amino acids. The V end was cut by 5 bases, the J end by 0 bases, with 8 bases between. The CDR3 spells CASREEPNYGYTF. In DNA form, the CDR3 reads TGCGCCAGCAGAGAGGAGCCTAACTATGGCTACACCTTC.

The chain joins TRBV15 to TRBJ1-5; 7 bases align to TRBD1. V shed 3 bases and J 5 bases; nucleotides not matched to a gene: 7. CDR3 length: 15 residues. Germline assignment: CDR1 LNHNV and CDR2 YYDKDF (reference sequence). CDR3 nucleotides: TGTGCCACCAGCAGGAAAACAGGGGCCTATCAGCCCCAGCATTTT. Protein: CATSRKTGAYQPQHF.

In its sample, this clonotype was seen many times. This sequence joins TRBV28 and TRBJ1-1; D not resolved. Looked up from germline, CDR1 is MDHEN and CDR2 is SYDVKM. V was pared by 4 bases and J by 5 bases, with 20 bases between. The CDR3 is 16 residues long. This CDR3 reads CASSSLFGTLETEAFF. The CDR3 DNA is TGTGCCAGCAGTTCACTTTTTGGTACCTTGGAGACTGAAGCTTTCTTT. The variable domain in full, completed from reference TRBV28 and TRBJ1-1, reads DVKVTQSSRYLVKRTGEKVFLECVQDMDHENMFWYRQDPGLGLRLIYFSYDVKMKEKGDIPEGYSVSREKKERFSLILESASTNQTSMYLCASSSLFGTLETEAFFGQGTRLTVV.

This chain uses TRBV5-1 with TRBJ1-1; tentatively, D is TRBD1 (6 bases). This CDR3 region has 14 residues. V was cut by 4 bases and J by 0 bases, with 10 bases left in between. Looked up from germline, CDR1 is SGHRS and CDR2 is YFSETQ. The CDR3 is CASSAGQVNTEAFF. CDR3 coding DNA: TGCGCCAGCAGCGCGGGACAAGTGAACACTGAAGCTTTCTTT.

This clonotype occurred many times. This chain connects TRBV3-1 to TRBJ2-1; 9 nucleotides line up with TRBD1. Trimming took 5 bases from V and 11 from J; bases not matched to a gene: 7. Germline V gene data show CDR1 as LGHDT and CDR2 as YNNKEL (reference sequence). The CDR3 sequence is 13 residues long. CDR3 nucleotides: TGTGCCAGCAGCGGAACGGGACAGGGTAAGCAGTTCTTC. This translates into CASSGTGQGKQFF.

The chain recombines TRBV27 with TRBJ2-3, with no clear D. The CDR3 is made up of 15 amino acids. V shed 4 bases and J shed 0 bases, with 11 bases lying between them. In germline, CDR1 is MNHEY, CDR2 SMNVEV (reference sequence). CDR3 in amino acids: CASSYLVASTDTQYF. DNA for the CDR3: TGTGCCAGCAGTTACTTAGTAGCTAGCACAGATACGCAGTATTTT.

The V call is TRBV13, the J call TRBJ2-1, with D hard to call. Germline loops: CDR1 PRHDT, CDR2 FYEKMQ (reference sequence). Trimming stripped 0 bases from V and 6 bases from J, with 12 bases between. This CDR3 region has 15 residues. CDR3 coding DNA: TGTGCCAGCAGCTTAGGCGGGCTAGATCTCAATGAGCAGTTCTTC. Amino acids: CASSLGGLDLNEQFF. Combining the CDR3 with reference TRBV13 and TRBJ2-1 gives the whole variable domain AAGVIQSPRHLIKEKRETATLKCYPIPRHDTVYWYQQGPGQDPQFLISFYEKMQSDKGSIPDRFSAQQFSDYHSELNMSSLELGDSALYFCASSLGGLDLNEQFFGPGTRLTVL.

This clonotype was counted between two and nine times. The genes are TRBV10-3 and TRBJ2-3; 9 nucleotides match TRBD2. V lost 0 bases, J lost 0 bases, and 4 bases stayed unmatched. Germline values: CDR1 ENHRY, CDR2 SYGVKD. The CDR3 loop spans 17 amino acids. The DNA for the CDR3 is TGTGCCATCAGTGAGTCGTCTAGCGGGACCAGCACAGATACGCAGTATTTT. It translates to CAISESSSGTSTDTQYF.

This clonotype appeared a few times. V is TRBV7-9 and J is TRBJ1-1, with 8 bases fitting TRBD1. The germline V gene has CDR1 SEHNR and CDR2 FQNEAQ (reference sequence). This CDR3 has 15 amino acids. The J segment lost 0 bases and the V segment lost 3 bases, leaving 3 bases of the junction unmatched. CDR3: CASSLGTGMNTEAFF. In DNA form, the CDR3 reads TGTGCCAGCAGCTTGGGGACAGGCATGAACACTGAAGCTTTCTTT.

This clonotype was observed once. The CDR3 region is CASSSPGTSGRSRELFF. The DNA of the CDR3 is TGTGCCAGCAGTTCGCCCGGGACTAGCGGGAGAAGCCGGGAGCTGTTTTTT. The J gene is TRBJ2-2, the V gene TRBV6-5; TRBD2 matches at 14 bases. Losses at the gene ends were 4 bases for V and 9 bases for J; bases not matched to a gene: 10. The CDR3 is 17 residues long. Germline values: CDR1 MNHEY, CDR2 SVGAGI.

This clonotype was detected a few times. The chain has TRBV7-2 and TRBJ2-3; D perhaps matches TRBD1 (5 bases). This CDR3 is 16 amino acids long. Germline values: CDR1 SGHTA, CDR2 FQGNSA. V lost 5 bases and J 2 bases, leaving 17 bases between the germline ends. The CDR3 sequence: CASSRGARASTDTQYF. The CDR3, as DNA: TGTGCCAGCAGCCGAGGAGCCAGGGCTTCCACAGATACGCAGTATTTT.

This clonotype was recorded a few times. The CDR3 DNA reads as TGTGCCAGTAGAAGGACAGGGGGTGAAAAACTGTTTTTT. Protein: CASRRTGGEKLFF. This sequence joins TRBV19 and TRBJ1-4; 10 nucleotides match TRBD1. J was trimmed by 7 bases and V by 6 bases; bases with no gene match: 2. In germline, CDR1 is LNHDA, CDR2 SQIVND (reference sequence). The CDR3 extends over 13 amino acids.

The chain has TRBV9 and TRBJ2-3, with 8 bases aligning to TRBD2. This CDR3 is built from 16 residues. In germline, CDR1 is SGDLS, CDR2 YYNGEE. J gave up 2 bases and V 4 bases, and 9 bases lay outside the gene matches. DNA for the CDR3: TGTGCCAGCAGCACCCTTGGGCGGGGGGACACAGATACGCAGTATTTT. Its protein product is CASSTLGRGDTDTQYF.

The rearrangement uses TRBV19 and TRBJ1-2; D unclear. CDR3 size: 15 residues. The germline V and J ends were trimmed by 1 base and 3 bases, with 12 bases remaining between them. Per the germline V gene, CDR1 is LNHDA and CDR2 is SQIVND (reference sequence). The CDR3 DNA is TGTGCCAGTAGTATAGCCGGGCAGTCGGACTATGGCTACACCTTC. This encodes CASSIAGQSDYGYTF.

This sequence joins TRBV27 and TRBJ2-3; 9 nucleotides match TRBD2. CDR1 is MNHEY and CDR2 is SMNVEV in the germline V gene (reference sequence). This CDR3 is 16 amino acids long. The junction had 4 bases not matched to a gene; V was cut back by 2 bases and J by 1 base. The CDR3 nucleotides are TGTGCCAGCAGTTTAACGGCTAGCGGGGGCACAGATACGCAGTATTTT. Translating it yields CASSLTASGGTDTQYF.

The chain uses TRBV12-3 or TRBV12-4 and TRBJ2-7; no clear D gene. Trimming stripped 7 bases from V and 3 bases from J, with 16 bases between. CDR3 length equals 14 residues. This CDR3 reads CASTPGRYYYEQYF. The CDR3 DNA reads as TGTGCCAGCACCCCCGGCAGGTATTACTACGAGCAGTACTTC.

V is TRBV12-3 or TRBV12-4 and J is TRBJ2-6, with 7 bases lining up with TRBD1. V shed 5 bases, J shed 0 bases, and the junction held 7 bases outside the gene matches. The CDR3 loop spans 17 amino acids. Here the CDR3 reads CASSRDRDLSGANVLTF. The CDR3, as DNA: TGTGCCAGCAGTCGCGACAGGGACCTCTCTGGGGCCAACGTCCTGACTTTC.

The V and J genes are TRBV6-1 and TRBJ1-2; the D gene is possibly TRBD1 (5 bases). This CDR3 has 14 residues. In germline, CDR1 is MNHNS, CDR2 SASEGT. With 7 bases removed from V and 4 bases from J, the gap between germline ends came to 16 bases. DNA for the CDR3: TGTGCCAGCACTGGAATAGGGGAGGGCTATGGCTACACCTTC. It specifies CASTGIGEGYGYTF.

This clonotype turned up a few times. V usage is TRBV7-9 and J usage is TRBJ1-1, with TRBD1 matching 11 bases. The CDR3 loop spans 14 amino acids. The V and J ends lost 5 bases and 7 bases, in that order; junction bases with no gene match: 6. Germline CDR1 is SEHNR and CDR2 is FQNEAQ (reference sequence). The CDR3 DNA follows: TGTGCCAGCAGCCCCGGACAGGGGGCAAATGAAGCTTTCTTT. It codes for CASSPGQGANEAFF. The full variable domain, rest sourced from reference TRBV7-9 and TRBJ1-1, is DTGVSQNPRHKITKRGQNVTFRCDPISEHNRLYWYRQTLGQGPEFLTYFQNEAQLEKSRLLSDRFSAERPKGSFSTLEIQRTEQGDSAMYLCASSPGQGANEAFFGQGTRLTVV.

This clonotype was observed a handful of times. This rearrangement joins TRBV28 to TRBJ2-3; unclear D gene. This CDR3 has 15 residues. V lost 5 bases and J lost 1, with 13 bases in between. From germline, CDR1 is MDHEN and CDR2 SYDVKM. The CDR3 DNA reads as TGTGCCAGCAGTGGGATAGCTGTAGGCACAGATACGCAGTATTTT. Its translation is CASSGIAVGTDTQYF.

In this sample, this clonotype turned up a few times. V usage is TRBV5-1 and J usage is TRBJ2-5; 7 nucleotides match TRBD2. This CDR3 comprises 14 residues. The germline V gene encodes CDR1 SGHRS and CDR2 YFSETQ. The trim removed 3 bases at V and 1 base at J, leaving 3 bases unmatched. CDR3 in amino acids: CASSSGRGQETQYF. DNA for the CDR3: TGCGCCAGCAGCTCTGGGAGGGGCCAAGAGACCCAGTACTTC.

The sample holds a few counts of this clonotype. The chain links TRBV11-1 to TRBJ1-4, with D unclear. V lost 5 bases, J lost 8 bases, and 9 bases lay in between. The CDR3 consists of 12 residues. In germline, CDR1 is SGHAT, CDR2 FQDESV (reference sequence). The CDR3 DNA is TGTGCCAGCAGCCCTCACCCGGAAAAACTGTTTTTT. Translating gives CASSPHPEKLFF.

The sample holds a few counts of this clonotype. The DNA of the CDR3 is TGTGCCAGCAGCTTGGAGGGGTTGTTCACTGAAGCTTTCTTT. Protein: CASSLEGLFTEAFF. J is TRBJ1-1 and V is TRBV27; D might be TRBD1 (5 bases). With 6 bases removed from V and 4 bases from J, the gap between germline ends came to 15 bases. The CDR3 loop spans 14 amino acids. Germline assignment: CDR1 MNHEY and CDR2 SMNVEV (reference sequence).

This clonotype has just a few counts. The V call is TRBV29-1, the J call TRBJ2-1, with 7 nucleotides matching TRBD1. J gave up 6 bases and V 8 bases, and 10 bases lay outside the gene matches. This CDR3 is 13 amino acids long. The germline V gene encodes CDR1 SQVTM and CDR2 ANQGSEA. CDR3 region: CSLQGTPGNEQFF. The CDR3 DNA sequence: TGCAGCTTACAGGGGACCCCTGGCAATGAGCAGTTCTTC.

This clonotype was recorded at least ten times. CDR3 sequence (DNA): TGTGCCAGCGGCGAGTACGGGACAGCCCATGGCTACACCTTC. Translating gives CASGEYGTAHGYTF. The chain employs TRBV28 and TRBJ1-2, with 7 bases that match TRBD1. CDR3 length: 14 amino acids. With V trimmed by 8 bases and J by 6 bases, 12 bases remained unmatched. Germline V gene lookup returns CDR1 MDHEN and CDR2 SYDVKM.

This clonotype was seen a handful of times. V gene TRBV14 combines with J gene TRBJ2-7; possibly TRBD1 or TRBD2 for D (5 bases each). Trimming removed 4 bases at V and 9 bases at J, with 13 bases between. The CDR3 is 12 residues long. Per the germline V gene, CDR1 is SGHDN and CDR2 is FVKESK. The CDR3 nucleotides are TGTGCCAGCAGCCCGGGACCCTTAGGGCAGTACTTC. Amino acid sequence: CASSPGPLGQYF.

The rearrangement joins TRBV3-1 to TRBJ1-1; D is undetermined. V was shortened by 0 bases and J by 0 bases, with 11 bases between the two germline ends. CDR1 LGHDT and CDR2 YNNKEL come from the germline V gene (reference sequence). CDR3 length: 16 residues. Here the CDR3 reads CASSQDRHHMNTEAFF. Here the CDR3 DNA reads TGTGCCAGCAGCCAAGACAGGCATCACATGAACACTGAAGCTTTCTTT.

This clonotype has a single count. This chain connects TRBV29-1 to TRBJ2-3; tentatively, D is TRBD2 (7 bases). Germline lookup yields CDR1 SQVTM and CDR2 ANQGSEA. The CDR3 length is 13 residues. The V and J ends lost 6 bases and 3 bases respectively, with 13 bases between them. DNA for the CDR3: TGCAGCGTAAACAGGGAGGGTACAGATACGCAGTATTTT. Protein: CSVNREGTDTQYF.

This clonotype showed up many times. Here the CDR3 DNA reads TGTGCCAGCAGCCAAGGTGGTAGGGTTGCAGATACGCAGTATTTT. Translation: CASSQGGRVADTQYF. The chain joins TRBV3-1 to TRBJ2-3; no clear D. CDR3 size: 15 residues. Trimming removed 1 base from V and 4 bases from J, with 12 bases in between. CDR1 and CDR2 from the germline V gene are LGHDT and YNNKEL (reference sequence).

The table lists this clonotype with a few counts. V gene TRBV30 combines with J gene TRBJ2-1; 10 bases align to TRBD2. Germline V CDR1 and CDR2: GTSNPN, SVGIG (reference sequence). The J segment lost 5 bases and the V segment lost 4 bases, leaving 8 bases of the junction unmatched. The CDR3 loop spans 15 amino acids. CDR3 protein: CAWNLLAGKNNEQFF. CDR3 bases: TGTGCCTGGAATTTACTAGCGGGGAAGAACAATGAGCAGTTCTTC.

This clonotype was found many times. V and J are TRBV2 and TRBJ2-2; TRBD1 might be the D (6 bases). Deletions cut 6 bases from V and 3 bases from J, with 14 bases between. The CDR3 covers 15 residues. The germline V gene has CDR1 SNHLY and CDR2 FYNNEI. The CDR3 bases are TGTGCCAGCAGAGCCGGGACATCAGACACCGGGGAGCTGTTTTTT. This gives the protein CASRAGTSDTGELFF. Using reference TRBV2 and TRBJ2-2 for the parts outside the CDR3, the full variable domain is EPEVTQTPSHQVTQMGQEVILRCVPISNHLYFYWYRQILGQKVEFLVSFYNNEISEKSEIFDDQFSVERPDGSNFTLKIRSTKLEDSAMYFCASRAGTSDTGELFFGEGSRLTVL.

The V gene is TRBV20-1, the J gene TRBJ2-7; TRBD1 matches 11 bases. CDR1 is DFQATT, CDR2 SNEGSKA, per germline (reference sequence). The CDR3 totals 13 residues. Trimming at V came to 5 bases and at J to 2 bases, leaving 2 bases not matched to a gene. CDR3 region: CSAEGQGAYEQYF. As DNA, the CDR3 is TGCAGTGCTGAGGGACAGGGGGCCTACGAGCAGTACTTC.